The entry below gives a single TCR beta chain sequence along with its context. Its matching antigen is unknown. These data belong to a study of cytomegalovirus exposure and HLA in healthy donors. Study-wide points: The listing of roughly 160 TCR beta chains classed them as cytomegalovirus-associated. Most sequenced TCRs were rare (though some public TCRs occurred in many donors). In vitro assays verified that three CMV-associated chains recognized CMV antigens specifically.

Germline loops: CDR1 SNHLY, CDR2 FYNNEI. V shed 2 bases and J shed 4 bases, with 9 bases lying between them. CDR3 length: 15 residues. The donors were members of the validation cohort comprising approximately 110 subjects, separate from the roughly 600-subject first cohort. The method was immunoSEQ multiplex PCR; TCRdb's version includes in-frame clones alone and lacks a portion of them. In the table there are 35,000 to 40,000 clones, approximately 92% of which are singletons. The material sequenced was PBMCs. The chain recombines TRBV2 with TRBJ2-6; D is unresolved. The TCR was taken from a man between 18 and 35 years old in good health and CMV-seronegative. CDR3 residues: CASSESRPGANVLTF. CDR3 in DNA: TGTGCCAGCAGTGAATCGAGGCCCGGGGCCAACGTCCTGACTTTC.